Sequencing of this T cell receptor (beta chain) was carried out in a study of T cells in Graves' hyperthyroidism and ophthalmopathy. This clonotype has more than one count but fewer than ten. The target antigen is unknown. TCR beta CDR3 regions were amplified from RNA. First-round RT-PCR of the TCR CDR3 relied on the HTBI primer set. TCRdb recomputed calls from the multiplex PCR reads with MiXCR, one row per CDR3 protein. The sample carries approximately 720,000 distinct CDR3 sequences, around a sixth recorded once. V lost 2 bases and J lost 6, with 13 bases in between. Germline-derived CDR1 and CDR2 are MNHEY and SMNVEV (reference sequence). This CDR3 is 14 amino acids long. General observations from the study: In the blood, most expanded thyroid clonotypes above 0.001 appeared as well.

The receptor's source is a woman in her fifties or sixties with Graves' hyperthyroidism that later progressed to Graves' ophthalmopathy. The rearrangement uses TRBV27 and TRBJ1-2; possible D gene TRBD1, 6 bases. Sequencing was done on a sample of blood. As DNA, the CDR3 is TGTGCCAGCAGTTTAGGGGGCAGGGTGGATGGCTACACCTTC. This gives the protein CASSLGGRVDGYTF.